The T cell receptor beta chain described here comes from a study of CXCR3-negative and CXCR3-positive naive CD8 T cells. The CDR3 is 14 residues long. Per germline, CDR1 SGHKS and CDR2 YYEKEE (reference sequence). UMI-labeled 5' RACE TRB cDNA libraries were prepared from the cells. TCRdb re-called the 5' RACE reads; one entry per CDR3 protein, DNA not given. This table lists approximately 52,000 distinct CDR3 sequences. The receptor comes from a human donor in good health. Some clones in this sample may be carry-over from other donors' samples. Sequencing was performed on memory CD8+ T cells from blood. This sequence joins TRBV5-5 and TRBJ2-7; TCRdb proposes TRBD2, but this gene call is untestable without DNA. CDR3 region: CASSLGARSYEQYF.